Each of the 32 T cell receptor beta chains below was sequenced from the same sample in a study of blood T cells in healthy people across ages. A sample-barcoded 5' primer and a J-beta primer mix were used in a second PCR of roughly 6 to 11 cycles. TCRdb called the 5' RACE reads again in MiXCR, with one record for every CDR3 protein. The table includes roughly 1.7 million distinct CDR3 sequences, about 31% detected once. Sequenced sample: blood. All receptors derive from a woman aged 30 to 39 in good health.

This clonotype came up a few times. This rearrangement joins TRBV6-2 or TRBV6-3 to TRBJ1-1, with 8 bases matching TRBD1. This CDR3 has 19 residues. CDR1 is MNHEY, CDR2 SVGEGT, per germline. J gave up 1 base and V 2 bases, and 15 bases lay outside the gene matches. CDR3 sequence reads: CASSYGLTGQAIGNTEAFF. Written as DNA, the CDR3 is TGTGCCAGCAGTTACGGTCTTACGGGACAGGCTATAGGGAACACTGAAGCTTTCTTT.

Comment on this clonotype: This could be a read error, since a much larger clone is one nucleotide away. The chain has TRBV7-2 and TRBJ2-1, with a weak D call TRBD1 (6 bases). Trimming left V 2 bases short and J 7 bases short, with 15 bases between. This CDR3 has 15 residues. Germline CDR1 and CDR2: SGHTA and FQGNSA. CDR3 nucleotide sequence: TGTGCCAGCAGCTTATCCTCCAGGGGAAGGAATGAGCAGTTCTTC. As protein: CASSLSSRGRNEQFF. The full variable domain, completed using reference TRBV7-2 and TRBJ2-1, is GAGVSQSPSNKVTEKGKDVELRCDPISGHTALYWYRQSLGQGLEFLIYFQGNSAPDKSGLPSDRFSAERTGGSVSTLTIQRTQQEDSAVYLCASSLSSRGRNEQFFGPGTRLTVL.

The gene calls are TRBV6-2 or TRBV6-3 and TRBJ1-2; D gene unclear. CDR3 length: 13 amino acids. Germline assignment: CDR1 MNHEY and CDR2 SVGEGT. V gave up 4 bases and J gave up 8 bases, with 14 bases separating them. The DNA of the CDR3 is TGTGCCAGCAGTTCCACAGTTAACGAGGGCTACACCTTC. Protein product: CASSSTVNEGYTF.

This clonotype was picked up a small number of times. Possible read error: a much larger clone is one base away. The rearrangement links TRBV11-2 to TRBJ2-7; the D is unclear. CDR1 and CDR2 from the germline V gene are SGHAT and FQNNGV. V was trimmed by 5 bases and J by 3 bases, leaving 8 bases between them. The CDR3 has 12 amino acids. CDR3 in amino acids: CASSPEVYEQYF. CDR3 nucleotides: TGTGCCAGCAGCCCGGAAGTCTACGAGCAGTACTTC.

The chain combines TRBV6-8 with TRBJ1-5; 9 bases agree with TRBD1. CDR1 MNHGY and CDR2 SAAAGT come from the germline V gene. The CDR3 length is 17 residues. With V trimmed by 0 bases and J by 6 bases, 9 bases remained unmatched. In DNA form, the CDR3 reads TGTGCCAGCAGTTACTCGAATAAGGACAGGGGTCGTCAGCCCCAGCATTTT. It codes for CASSYSNKDRGRQPQHF.

CDR3 coding DNA: TGCAGCGTTGTCCTCCGGGACGGGGGTGTTTACGAGCAGTACTTC. The encoded protein is CSVVLRDGGVYEQYF. The chain links TRBV29-1 to TRBJ2-7, with a weak D call TRBD2 (6 bases). This CDR3 region has 15 residues. Germline V gene lookup returns CDR1 SQVTM and CDR2 ANQGSEA. The ends were cut back, 4 bases at V and 4 bases at J, with 20 bases in the middle.

This clonotype was observed a few times. The genes are TRBV4-1 and TRBJ1-5; 8 bases map to TRBD1. The CDR3 loop spans 16 amino acids. CDR1 and CDR2 (germline): MGHRA, YSYEKL. V shed 7 bases and J 1 base; nucleotides not matched to a gene: 9. CDR3 sequence reads: CASNRTGWESNQPQHF. CDR3 nucleotides: TGCGCCAGCAACCGGACAGGGTGGGAGAGCAATCAGCCCCAGCATTTT.

The J gene is TRBJ2-1, the V gene TRBV20-1; TRBD2 aligns across 14 bases. Germline V gene lookup returns CDR1 DFQATT and CDR2 SNEGSKA (reference sequence). CDR3 length: 17 residues. With 1 base clipped from V and 3 bases from J, the junction kept 5 bases outside the gene matches. CDR3 loop: CSARVGTSGSRYNEQFF. In nucleotides, the CDR3 is TGCAGTGCTAGAGTGGGGACTAGCGGGAGCCGCTACAATGAGCAGTTCTTC.

The sample holds a few counts of this clonotype. This chain joins TRBV15 and TRBJ1-2; no definite D call. The germline gives CDR1 LNHNV, CDR2 YYDKDF (reference sequence). The CDR3 length is 14 residues. Between the trimmed V and J ends, which lost 0 bases and 3 bases, there was a span of 8 bases. The CDR3 reads CATSRDRRYYGYTF. In DNA form, the CDR3 reads TGTGCCACCAGCAGAGATCGACGGTACTATGGCTACACCTTC. Together with reference TRBV15 and TRBJ1-2, the CDR3 gives the full variable domain: DAMVIQNPRYQVTQFGKPVTLSCSQTLNHNVMYWYQQKSSQAPKLLFHYYDKDFNNEADTPDNFQSRRPNTSFCFLDIRSPGLGDTAMYLCATSRDRRYYGYTFGSGTRLTVV.

The chain links TRBV2 to TRBJ1-2; 8 nucleotides match TRBD1. Germline CDR1 is SNHLY and CDR2 is FYNNEI. V trimming: 2 bases; J trimming: 7 bases; junction bases outside the gene matches: 6. The CDR3 is 14 amino acids. Here the CDR3 reads CASSERTGIPGYTF. The CDR3, as DNA: TGTGCCAGCAGTGAACGGACAGGGATTCCTGGCTACACCTTC.

This clonotype came up many times. This chain links TRBV10-3 with TRBJ2-6, with D uncertain. The germline V and J ends were trimmed by 0 bases and 10 bases, with 13 bases remaining between them. Germline CDR1 ENHRY, CDR2 SYGVKD. The CDR3 has 15 residues. CDR3 nucleotide sequence: TGTGCCATCAGTGAGTCAGCTCGGTCTCCTAACGTCCTGACTTTC. Amino acids: CAISESARSPNVLTF.

This clonotype came up many times. V and J are TRBV29-1 and TRBJ2-7, with D tentatively TRBD1 (6 bases). The germline V gene encodes CDR1 SQVTM and CDR2 ANQGSEA. Trimming pared 1 base from V and 7 bases from J, leaving 11 bases between. The length of the CDR3 is 12 residues. The CDR3 coding sequence is TGCAGCGTTGAAGGGGCAGGGGTTGAGCAGTACTTC. Translating it yields CSVEGAGVEQYF.

The V and J genes are TRBV5-1 and TRBJ1-6, with TRBD1 as a possible D gene (5 bases). The length of the CDR3 is 14 residues. Germline V gene lookup returns CDR1 SGHRS and CDR2 YFSETQ. Trimming shortened V by 4 bases and J by 10 bases, and 15 bases separated the two germline ends. This chain's CDR3 is CASSLGEGLSPLHF. Written as DNA, the CDR3 is TGCGCCAGCAGCCTCGGGGAGGGACTGTCACCCCTCCACTTT.

The CDR3 DNA reads as TGTGCCAGCAGCGACCGGGACAGGGGGCAGGGGACTGAAGCTTTCTTT. It encodes CASSDRDRGQGTEAFF. V gene TRBV4-2 combines with J gene TRBJ1-1, with 12 bases aligning to TRBD1. The CDR3 extends over 16 amino acids. After removal of 5 bases from V and 5 bases from J, the junction contained 9 bases not matched to a gene. Germline CDR1 is LGHNA and CDR2 is YNFKEQ.

To note about this clonotype: The junction departs from the called germline gene at one end, perhaps through a read error. The rearrangement uses TRBV5-1 and TRBJ2-2, with D hard to call. The CDR3 length is 15 residues. Germline V gene lookup returns CDR1 SGHRS and CDR2 YFSETQ. The CDR3 DNA reads TGCGCCAGCAGCCCCCAGACCCCGAACACCAGGGAGCTGTTTTTT. This sequence encodes CASSPQTPNTRELFF. Combining the CDR3 with reference TRBV5-1 and TRBJ2-2 gives the whole variable domain KAGVTQTPRYLIKTRGQQVTLSCSPISGHRSVSWYQQTPGQGLQFLFEYFSETQRNKGNFPGRFSGRQFSNSRSEMNVSTLELGDSALYLCASSPQTPNTRELFFGEGSRLTVL.

This clonotype has only a few counts. The V and J genes are TRBV5-6 and TRBJ1-5; no reliable D call. The CDR3 totals 16 residues. V lost 4 bases and J 1 base, leaving 15 bases between the germline ends. CDR1 and CDR2 from the germline V gene are SGHDT and YYEEEE. CDR3 DNA sequence: TGTGCCAGCAGCCTAAGACCTCAAGCGAGCAATCAGCCCCAGCATTTT. The encoded protein is CASSLRPQASNQPQHF.

Remarks on this clonotype: Likely a read error: the CDR3 ends without its conserved phenylalanine or tryptophan. J is TRBJ2-1 and V is TRBV20-1, with TRBD2 identical over 8 bases. The V segment lost 2 bases and the J segment 0 bases; nucleotides outside the gene matches: 3. This CDR3 comprises 15 residues. Germline V gene data show CDR1 as DFQATT and CDR2 as SNEGSKA (reference sequence). The CDR3 region has the DNA TGCAGTGCTAGAAAACTAGCGGCCTCCTACAATGAGCAGTTCTTG. It encodes CSARKLAASYNEQFL.

The rearrangement links TRBV12-3 or TRBV12-4 to TRBJ2-3; a possible D gene is TRBD2 (5 bases). This CDR3 spans 15 amino acids. The V and J ends lost 7 bases and 5 bases respectively, with 19 bases between them. DNA for the CDR3: TGTGCCAGCAACGACGGGGTACCAGCAGAAGATACGCAGTATTTT. Residues: CASNDGVPAEDTQYF.

This chain joins TRBV10-3 and TRBJ1-5; possible D gene TRBD1, 5 bases. This CDR3 has 19 residues. V lost 8 bases and J 2 bases, leaving 28 bases between the germline ends. Germline-derived CDR1 and CDR2 are ENHRY and SYGVKD. The CDR3 DNA is TGTGCCATCTCACCGTCATTGTCAGGGCGAGGCTTGGGCAATCAGCCCCAGCATTTT. Amino acids: CAISPSLSGRGLGNQPQHF.

To note about this clonotype: This could be a read error, since a much larger clone is one nucleotide away. CDR3 coding DNA: TGTGCCATCAGTGAGCAGGAGACTAGCGGCAATAATGAGCAGTACTTC. Translating gives CAISEQETSGNNEQYF. The chain recombines TRBV10-3 with TRBJ2-4; 9 bases map to TRBD2. The J segment lost 13 bases and the V segment lost 2 bases, leaving 15 bases of the junction unmatched. This CDR3 has 16 residues. Germline loops: CDR1 ENHRY, CDR2 SYGVKD.

The rearrangement joins TRBV12-3 or TRBV12-4 to TRBJ2-1, with 8 bases lining up with TRBD2. V gave up 5 bases and J gave up 3 bases; unmatched junction bases: 3. The length of the CDR3 is 14 residues. CDR3: CASSRGGYYNEQFF. In nucleotides, the CDR3 is TGTGCCAGCAGTCGGGGGGGCTACTACAATGAGCAGTTCTTC.

The chain uses TRBV6-6 and TRBJ2-1, with D perhaps matching TRBD2 (6 bases). The germline gives CDR1 MNHNY, CDR2 SVGAGI (reference sequence). The V end was cut by 5 bases, the J end by 5 bases, with 22 bases between. The CDR3 is 17 residues long. The CDR3: CASSPLGLARKNNEQFF. CDR3 bases: TGTGCCAGCAGTCCACTTGGGCTAGCGAGAAAGAACAATGAGCAGTTCTTC.

This chain links TRBV6-5 with TRBJ2-1; 12 bases line up with TRBD2. Germline CDR1 MNHEY, CDR2 SVGAGI. This CDR3 spans 16 amino acids. J lost 6 bases, V lost 8 bases, and 11 bases had no gene match. The CDR3 reads CASGLAGGPSGNEQFF. The CDR3 coding sequence is TGTGCCAGCGGCCTAGCGGGAGGGCCGTCTGGCAATGAGCAGTTCTTC.

The J gene is TRBJ1-2, the V gene TRBV9; the match to TRBD1 covers 7 bases. The J segment lost 2 bases and the V segment lost 0 bases, leaving 4 bases of the junction unmatched. Germline V lookup: CDR1 SGDLS, CDR2 YYNGEE. CDR3 size: 15 residues. The CDR3 DNA reads as TGTGCCAGCAGCGTAGGACAGGGAAAGAACTATGGCTACACCTTC. This sequence encodes CASSVGQGKNYGYTF.

The chain uses TRBV9 and TRBJ2-7, with D possibly being TRBD1 (5 bases). V lost 0 bases and J lost 0, with 22 bases in between. This CDR3 contains 19 residues. Looked up from germline, CDR1 is SGDLS and CDR2 is YYNGEE. The CDR3 DNA is TGTGCCAGCAGCGTAGAGGTATATCGGCCGACAGTCCCCTCCTACGAGCAGTACTTC. Protein sequence: CASSVEVYRPTVPSYEQYF.

This clonotype occurred a few times. At one end, the junction sequence differs from germline, possibly due to a read error. The gene calls are TRBV4-1 and TRBJ2-5, with 8 positions matching TRBD1. Germline V lookup: CDR1 MGHRA, CDR2 YSYEKL. The CDR3 extends over 16 amino acids. The CDR3 DNA follows: TGCGCCAGCAACCAAGGACAGGGCCCGCAACTAGAGACCCAGTACTTC. Amino acid sequence: CASNQGQGPQLETQYF.

This clonotype was seen more than once but under ten times. The chain uses TRBV3-1 and TRBJ2-5; D tentatively fits TRBD1 or TRBD2 (5 bases each). The germline V gene encodes CDR1 LGHDT and CDR2 YNNKEL (reference sequence). This CDR3 contains 12 residues. Trimming pared 3 bases from V and 7 bases from J, leaving 9 bases between. DNA for the CDR3: TGTGCCAGCAGCCACCAGAGGGGGACCCAGTACTTC. Protein: CASSHQRGTQYF.

This clonotype was recorded a few times. This rearrangement joins TRBV27 to TRBJ1-1; no reliable D call. The germline gives CDR1 MNHEY, CDR2 SMNVEV (reference sequence). Deletions cut 2 bases from V and 2 bases from J, with 9 bases between. The CDR3 has 14 residues. Here the CDR3 reads CASSLVGYNTEAFF. The CDR3, as DNA: TGTGCCAGCAGTTTAGTGGGCTATAACACTGAAGCTTTCTTT.

Comment on this clonotype: A read error is possible here, since a much larger clone lies one base away. V usage is TRBV20-1 and J usage is TRBJ1-4; unclear D gene. Germline CDR1 and CDR2: DFQATT and SNEGSKA (reference sequence). The V gene lost 4 bases and the J gene lost 7 bases, with 7 bases spanning the gap. The CDR3 runs 11 residues. The CDR3 loop is CSAKQSEKLFF. In DNA, the CDR3 is TGCAGTGCTAAACAGAGTGAAAAACTGTTTTTT.

The rearrangement uses TRBV29-1 and TRBJ2-3, with 8 bases fitting TRBD1. Germline V gives CDR1 SQVTM, CDR2 ANQGSEA. CDR3 length: 16 residues. The V segment lost 3 bases and the J segment 0 bases; nucleotides outside the gene matches: 8. The CDR3 DNA is TGCAGCGTTGACAAAAGGACAGGGAGGAGCACAGATACGCAGTATTTT. This translates into CSVDKRTGRSTDTQYF.

The rearrangement links TRBV12-3 or TRBV12-4 to TRBJ2-7, with D uncertain. V dropped 5 bases and J dropped 5 bases, with 10 bases sitting between them. The CDR3 loop spans 12 amino acids. DNA for the CDR3: TGTGCCAGCAGTATTGTATGGGACGAGCAGTACTTC. This gives the protein CASSIVWDEQYF.

There are a few counts of this clonotype. This rearrangement joins TRBV14 to TRBJ2-3; TRBD2 matches 9 bases. CDR1 SGHDN and CDR2 FVKESK come from the germline V gene. V lost 1 base and J lost 4; bases outside the gene matches: 6. This CDR3 comprises 16 residues. CDR3 bases: TGTGCCAGCAGCCAAGCCTCAGCGGGGGGTTCAGATACGCAGTATTTT. Translating it yields CASSQASAGGSDTQYF. Supplemented by reference TRBV14 and TRBJ2-3, the full variable domain reads EAGVTQFPSHSVIEKGQTVTLRCDPISGHDNLYWYRRVMGKEIKFLLHFVKESKQDESGMPNNRFLAERTGGTYSTLKVQPAELEDSGVYFCASSQASAGGSDTQYFGPGTRLTVL.